What follows is one T cell receptor beta chain and its context. Produced via immunoSEQ multiplex PCR; TCRdb's table is partial and in-frame only. The sample lists around 100,000 clones; more than 80% were seen once. With V trimmed by 4 bases and J by 9 bases, 6 bases remained unmatched. This CDR3 contains 14 residues. Germline lookup yields CDR1 KGHSH and CDR2 LQKENI. The sample originates from a study of blood T cell repertoires in COVID-19. The chain has TRBV18 and TRBJ1-6, with 7 bases aligning to TRBD1. This receptor was identified in a woman aged 50 to 65 with acute or convalescent COVID-19. The sequenced sample was peripheral blood. CDR3 DNA sequence: TGTGCCAGCTCACAGACAGGGAAGCGTTCACCCCTCCACTTT. Translation gives CASSQTGKRSPLHF.